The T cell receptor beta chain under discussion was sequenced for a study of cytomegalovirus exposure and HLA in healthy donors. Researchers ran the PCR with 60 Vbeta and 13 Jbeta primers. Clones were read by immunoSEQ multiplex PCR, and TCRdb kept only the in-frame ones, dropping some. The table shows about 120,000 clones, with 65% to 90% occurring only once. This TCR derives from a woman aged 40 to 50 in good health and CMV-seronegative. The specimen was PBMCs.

The CDR3 spells CSVISGETQYF. CDR3 in DNA: TGCAGCGTTATATCGGGAGAGACCCAGTACTTC. V is TRBV29-1 and J is TRBJ2-5; D is undetermined. The CDR3 loop spans 11 amino acids. Germline CDR1 reads SQVTM; CDR2 reads ANQGSEA. With 5 bases removed from V and 4 bases from J, the gap between germline ends came to 8 bases.